Listed below are T cell receptor beta chains from one sample, sequenced in a study of PD-L1 blockade in urothelial cancer. Profiling relied on immunoSEQ multiplex PCR, and the TCRdb table lists in-frame clones only, not all of them. The sample lists just over 50,000 clones, about 68% seen once, with roughly 4% in the top ten. The source was PBMCs, collected around atezolizumab (anti-PD-L1) treatment. The receptors were sampled from a man between 65 and 80 years old with urothelial cancer. Both conserved end residues are part of each CDR3.

j_call,v_call,cdr3_aa
TRBJ2-5,TRBV5-6,CASRPYFSRSEGGTQYF
TRBJ2-7,TRBV12-5,CASGSRPLRDEQYF
TRBJ1-4,TRBV9,CASSVGAVNEKLFF
TRBJ2-7,TRBV14,CASSLGTAEQYF
TRBJ2-3,TRBV7-3,CASSQGGAGTTQYF
TRBJ1-1,TRBV19,CASSISRTMNTEAFF
TRBJ2-5,TRBV15,CATSRAGRETQYF
TRBJ1-1,TRBV27,CASSGGQGAFRNTEAFF
TRBJ2-7,TRBV7-6,CASSLVRGREQYF
TRBJ2-5,TRBV27,CASTLRSFKGARGETQYF
TRBJ2-7,TRBV5-1,CASSLVPDSSYEQYF
TRBJ1-1,TRBV7-8,CASSSRQGLGTEAFF
TRBJ2-7,TRBV11-3,CASSPEGGAWWNEQYF
TRBJ2-5,TRBV10-3,CAISPGTGQETQYF
TRBJ2-1,TRBV6-1,CASSEYGGEQFF
TRBJ1-2,TRBV2,CASSELAAAEANYGYTF
TRBJ2-2,TRBV15,CATSRGQGRDTGELFF
TRBJ2-1,TRBV2,CASRGRAGGRYNEQFF
TRBJ1-1,TRBV7-9,CASSLTGDTEAFF
TRBJ1-5,TRBV10-3,CAIGQDGDRNQPQHF
TRBJ1-1,TRBV29-1,CSVQQGASEAFF
TRBJ1-1,TRBV28,CASSLTGIGTEAFF
TRBJ2-3,TRBV10-3,CAISESSGRVADTQYF
TRBJ2-4,TRBV19,CASSTRTGIDEQGNIQYF
TRBJ2-1,TRBV2,CASRGLDGEQFF
TRBJ1-3,TRBV15,CATSRDRGNTIYF
TRBJ2-7,TRBV12-5,CASGLVRGESQGAISEQYF
TRBJ1-6,TRBV6-5,CASKGGGDSPLHF
TRBJ2-7,TRBV19,CASSRDRGNYEQYF
TRBJ2-7,TRBV5-1,CASSLVSFGSYEQYF
TRBJ1-2,TRBV5-4,CASSRDRVFLGYTF
TRBJ1-3,TRBV2,CASSHRGSGNTIYF
TRBJ2-3,TRBV6-7,CASSYSDYITDTQYF
TRBJ2-7,TRBV11-3,CASSLQGAVEQYF
TRBJ1-4,TRBV2,CASSATGVGNEKLFF
TRBJ2-1,TRBV5-4,CASSLEYTSFLGEQFF
TRBJ2-5,TRBV27,CASSVTRGGGETQYF
TRBJ1-1,TRBV7-3,CASRETGGTTEAFF
TRBJ2-2,TRBV9,CASSVDRTGELFF
TRBJ1-1,TRBV28,CASSLRQGGTEAFF
TRBJ2-7,TRBV7-2,CASSAPGLAGLYEQYF
TRBJ2-1,TRBV30,CAWSVNYAVAYNEQFF
TRBJ2-5,TRBV5-1,CASSTGGRETQYF
TRBJ2-3,TRBV29-1,CSVEDRGISTDTQYF
TRBJ1-1,TRBV15,CATSREQITEAFF
TRBJ1-4,TRBV18,CASSSTGQGNEKLFF
TRBJ2-2,TRBV28,CASWGGGADTGELFF
TRBJ2-3,TRBV5-1,CASSWTGDTDTQYF
TRBJ1-2,TRBV6-1,CASSYEINYGYTF
TRBJ2-7,TRBV5-1,CASSLAGTGAHYEQYF
TRBJ2-7,TRBV7-8,CASSLESLAGVGEQYF
TRBJ1-2,TRBV9,CASSLRQGAYYGYTF
TRBJ1-1,TRBV30,CAWSVRVGTEAFF